Each of the 24 T cell receptor beta chains below was sequenced from the same sample in a study of blood T cells in healthy people across ages. Through a sample-barcoded 5' primer and a J-beta primer mix, a second PCR was run for about 6 to 11 cycles. TCRdb fed the 5' RACE reads into MiXCR, producing one record per CDR3 protein. This sample has about 1.4 million distinct CDR3 sequences; around 55% occur once, and the top ten carry over 5.5%. The source material was blood. Receptors originate from a man younger than 30 in good health.

The chain employs TRBV29-1 and TRBJ1-2, with D unclear. V lost 0 bases, J lost 9 bases, and 11 bases lay in between. The CDR3 sequence is 12 residues long. Germline V gene data show CDR1 as SQVTM and CDR2 as ANQGSEA. In DNA, the CDR3 is TGCAGCGTTGAAGATGTCGGGAGGAGCTACACCTTC. It codes for CSVEDVGRSYTF.

This clonotype was observed a handful of times. The chain employs TRBV20-1 and TRBJ1-2, with a tentative D call TRBD1 (5 bases). The V end lost 6 bases, the J end lost 3 bases, and 17 bases lay between the germline ends. Germline CDR1 reads DFQATT; CDR2 reads SNEGSKA (reference sequence). The CDR3 extends over 14 amino acids. CDR3 amino acids: CSAGRQTRHYGYTF. In DNA form, the CDR3 reads TGCAGTGCGGGGCGACAGACCCGACACTATGGCTACACCTTC.

The chain joins TRBV4-2 to TRBJ2-4, with a possible D match to TRBD2 (6 bases). This CDR3 comprises 16 residues. CDR1 is LGHNA and CDR2 is YNFKEQ in the germline V gene. V lost 3 bases and J lost 13, with 25 bases in between. In nucleotides, the CDR3 is TGTGCCAGCAGCCACCCGGGGGAGCCCACCTACAATGAGCAGTACTTC. This translates into CASSHPGEPTYNEQYF.

This sequence joins TRBV7-9 and TRBJ2-1; maybe TRBD2 (7 bases). CDR1 is SEHNR and CDR2 is FQNEAQ in the germline V gene (reference sequence). The CDR3 has 16 residues. V was clipped by 5 bases and J by 7 bases, with 21 bases between them. The CDR3 bases are TGTGCCAGCAGCCTGGCTGGGGGGGCCCTTAGGAATGAGCAGTTCTTC. As protein: CASSLAGGALRNEQFF.

This chain links TRBV20-1 with TRBJ2-1; D gene unclear. This CDR3 has 11 amino acids. The germline V gene encodes CDR1 DFQATT and CDR2 SNEGSKA (reference sequence). Deletions cut 6 bases from V and 5 bases from J, with 8 bases between. In DNA, the CDR3 is TGCAGTGCCTGGGTGAACAATGAGCAGTTCTTC. This codes for CSAWVNNEQFF.

The J gene is TRBJ2-7, the V gene TRBV20-1; the D gene is possibly TRBD1 (6 bases). V lost 6 bases, J lost 7 bases, and 22 bases lay in between. The CDR3 runs to 14 residues. The germline CDR1 and CDR2 sequences are DFQATT and SNEGSKA (reference sequence). The chain's CDR3 is CSAIDRPPMGEQYF. In nucleotides, the CDR3 is TGCAGTGCCATAGACAGGCCTCCCATGGGGGAGCAGTACTTC.

Ten or more counts support this clonotype. The rearrangement uses TRBV6-5 and TRBJ2-3; D unresolved. This CDR3 is built from 15 residues. Germline CDR1 MNHEY, CDR2 SVGAGI. Trimming removed 4 bases from V and 4 bases from J, with 15 bases in between. The CDR3 bases are TGTGCCAGCAGTTCGTTGTTAGAAAAGGCAGATACGCAGTATTTT. This sequence encodes CASSSLLEKADTQYF.

The chain recombines TRBV21-1 with TRBJ2-7; TRBD2, the D gene given by the table, was not confirmed from the DNA. TRBV21-1 is a documented pseudogene. This CDR3 is built from 16 residues. The CDR3 region is CASSKGWREWPYEQYF. CDR3 coding DNA: TGTGCCAGCAGCAAAGGGTGGCGGGAATGGCCCTACGAGCAGTACTTC.

This clonotype was observed once. V usage is TRBV20-1 and J usage is TRBJ1-1; 7 nucleotides agree with TRBD1. Germline trimming cut 4 bases from V and 3 bases from J; bases unmatched to any gene: 20. The CDR3 has 18 residues. CDR1 and CDR2 from the germline V gene are DFQATT and SNEGSKA (reference sequence). CDR3 sequence (DNA): TGCAGTGCTACTGGGGACAGCCGTGGCTTGGGGGGCCACACTGAAGCTTTCTTT. Amino acids: CSATGDSRGLGGHTEAFF.

This clonotype was seen only a few times. V is TRBV6-2 or TRBV6-3 and J is TRBJ1-6, with D possibly TRBD1 on 5 matching bases. Germline CDR1 reads MNHEY; CDR2 reads SVGEGT. This CDR3 is 16 amino acids long. Trimming left V 2 bases short and J 5 bases short, with 13 bases between. The CDR3 nucleotides read TGTGCCAGCAGTTACCTGGCGGACACCGATAATTCACCCCTCCACTTT. Translating gives CASSYLADTDNSPLHF.

The chain joins TRBV4-3 to TRBJ2-3, with D unresolved. Per the germline V gene, CDR1 is LGHNA and CDR2 is YSLEER. This CDR3 region has 16 residues. V was trimmed by 3 bases and J by 1 base, leaving 14 bases between them. CDR3 residues: CASSQLVPGGTDTQYF. DNA of the CDR3: TGCGCCAGCAGCCAGCTTGTTCCCGGAGGCACAGATACGCAGTATTTT.

The V call is TRBV5-1, the J call TRBJ2-7; 10 bases agree with TRBD2. The CDR3 has 14 amino acids. Germline V gene sequence: CDR1 SGHRS, CDR2 YFSETQ. The ends lost 6 bases at V and 2 bases at J; junction bases unmatched: 5. The CDR3 sequence: CASKIAGGAYEQYF. The CDR3 bases are TGCGCCAGCAAAATAGCGGGAGGTGCCTACGAGCAGTACTTC.

The chain links TRBV6-2 or TRBV6-3 to TRBJ1-1, with 8 bases fitting TRBD1. Germline lookup yields CDR1 MNHEY and CDR2 SVGEGT. J lost 5 bases, V lost 7 bases, and 12 bases had no gene match. This CDR3 is built from 15 residues. The CDR3 DNA is TGTGCCAGCACCCCATCCAGGGGGCGAGAAACTGAAGCTTTCTTT. Amino acid sequence: CASTPSRGRETEAFF.

The rearrangement links TRBV3-1 to TRBJ2-1; possible D gene TRBD1, 6 bases. Trimming removed 4 bases at V and 7 bases at J, with 17 bases between. The CDR3 has 15 residues. Per germline, CDR1 LGHDT and CDR2 YNNKEL (reference sequence). The DNA for the CDR3 is TGTGCCAGCAGCCCATGGGGGTCAGGGGTGAATGAGCAGTTCTTC. Translation gives CASSPWGSGVNEQFF.

This clonotype was picked up many times. The chain couples TRBV5-1 to TRBJ2-7; maybe TRBD1 (6 bases). The CDR3 extends over 13 amino acids. Between the trimmed V and J ends, which lost 0 bases and 3 bases, there was a span of 7 bases. Germline V gene sequence: CDR1 SGHRS, CDR2 YFSETQ. As DNA, the CDR3 is TGCGCCAGCAGCTTGGGGACAGTCTACGAGCAGTACTTC. Its translation is CASSLGTVYEQYF.

The V gene is TRBV9, the J gene TRBJ2-1; D remains ambiguous. The CDR3 extends over 13 amino acids. The germline V and J ends were trimmed by 3 bases and 10 bases, with 14 bases remaining between them. Germline CDR1 reads SGDLS; CDR2 reads YYNGEE. CDR3 protein: CASSDGLRREQFF. The CDR3 DNA is TGTGCCAGCAGCGACGGTCTCCGAAGGGAGCAGTTCTTC.

This clonotype was detected only a few times. The chain links TRBV2 to TRBJ2-5; maybe TRBD2 (6 bases). Deletions cut 8 bases from V and 5 bases from J, with 15 bases between. This CDR3 is 13 amino acids long. CDR1 SNHLY and CDR2 FYNNEI come from the germline V gene. CDR3 sequence reads: CASGRLVGETQYF. The CDR3 nucleotides are TGTGCCAGCGGCCGACTAGTTGGGGAGACCCAGTACTTC.

This clonotype has more than one count but fewer than ten. The V and J genes are TRBV7-6 and TRBJ2-3, with TRBD2 as a possible D gene (6 bases). Germline assignment: CDR1 SGHVS and CDR2 FNYEAQ. CDR3 length: 16 residues. The V end was cut by 1 base, the J end by 1 base, with 12 bases between. The CDR3 nucleotides read TGTGCCAGCAGCTTAGACCTGGCGGGGCGCACAGATACGCAGTATTTT. This sequence encodes CASSLDLAGRTDTQYF.

V usage is TRBV4-3 and J usage is TRBJ2-7; no firm D call. Germline-derived CDR1 and CDR2 are LGHNA and YSLEER. With 0 bases removed from V and 3 bases from J, the gap between germline ends came to 15 bases. This CDR3 is built from 16 residues. Here the CDR3 reads CASSQDLAWQLYEQYF. Here the CDR3 DNA reads TGCGCCAGCAGCCAAGATTTAGCTTGGCAGCTCTACGAGCAGTACTTC.

This clonotype was observed many times. The junction and the germline gene differ at one end; a read error may be behind it. The J gene is TRBJ1-1, the V gene TRBV4-1; D unclear. The CDR3 is 13 amino acids. Germline assignment: CDR1 MGHRA and CDR2 YSYEKL. CDR3: CASSHGRNTEAFF. For the CDR3, the DNA is TGTGCCAGCAGCCACGGGCGGAACACTGAAGCTTTCTTT.

This clonotype occurred a few times. The chain couples TRBV5-1 to TRBJ2-1; D might be TRBD1 (5 bases). The CDR3 runs to 16 residues. From germline, CDR1 is SGHRS and CDR2 YFSETQ. The V and J ends lost 0 bases and 3 bases respectively, with 13 bases between them. Here the CDR3 DNA reads TGCGCCAGCAGCTTGGTTTTTGACAGATACTACAATGAGCAGTTCTTC. This encodes CASSLVFDRYYNEQFF.

The rearrangement joins TRBV6-1 to TRBJ2-3; 7 bases are shared with TRBD1. Losses at the gene ends were 3 bases for V and 3 bases for J; bases not matched to a gene: 15. This CDR3 spans 18 amino acids. The germline V gene has CDR1 MNHNS and CDR2 SASEGT. CDR3 protein: CASSEAGPPDRRTDTQYF. CDR3 DNA sequence: TGTGCCAGCAGTGAGGCGGGTCCTCCGGACAGGAGGACAGATACGCAGTATTTT.

The chain has TRBV6-6 and TRBJ1-1; D remains unclear. With 7 bases removed from V and 1 base from J, the gap between germline ends came to 16 bases. This CDR3 comprises 15 residues. Germline assignment: CDR1 MNHNY and CDR2 SVGAGI (reference sequence). Here the CDR3 reads CASIQTRTGNTEAFF. DNA for the CDR3: TGTGCCAGCATCCAAACAAGGACTGGGAACACTGAAGCTTTCTTT.

This chain links TRBV2 with TRBJ2-7; tentative D call: TRBD2 (6 bases). The end of the DNA aligns better with TRBJ2-5, so the J call may be wrong. CDR3 size: 12 residues. Germline CDR1 and CDR2: SNHLY and FYNNEI. As DNA, the CDR3 is TGTGCCAGCAGGGAGGAGGGGGAGACCCAGTACTTC. Translation gives CASREEGETQYF.